This T cell receptor (beta chain) was observed in a study of T-cell reconstitution after alpha-beta-depleted transplantation in children (dated by TCRdb to the mid-2010s). Context from the whole study: Using TCR repertoire profiling, the study quantitatively followed how T-cell immune reconstitution unfolded in children after TCRalphabeta/CD19-depleted allogeneic hematopoietic cell transplantation.

This clonotype has at least ten counts. Its antigen remains unidentified. No base-level quality is on record; no much larger clone is a single base apart. Library creation used PCR. Sequencer: Illumina HiSeq 2500. TCR library preparation used molecular barcoding, with unique molecular identifiers applied to normalize quantification of the TCRbeta repertoire. Clones were called with MiXCR by TCRdb after fastp trimmed the public reads at Q25, and only in-frame beta chains were retained. Here each entry gathers all rows of one CDR3 protein and keeps the most common genes and DNA. The sample table records over 150,000 distinct CDR3 sequences; roughly 6.3% of these occur just once. The ten largest clones take up under 5% of the sample. General study outcomes and caveats: In some patients, the high TCRbeta diversity seen at day 60 was put down to recipient T cells and intrathymic progenitors that had survived conditioning. The apparently early recovery of alphabetaT-cell counts about two months after transplant reportedly depended on only several hundred rapidly expanded clones that came from non-depleted graft cells. The frequencies of hyperexpanded clones fell over the following months, and after one year, T-cell counts and TCRbeta diversity were mostly attributed to newly produced T cells.

CDR1 and CDR2, per the germline V gene, are SGDLS and YYNGEE. The CDR3 contains 15 residues, cysteine and phenylalanine counted. Only the CDR3 DNA stays, 45 bases, in frame from base 1. Between the V and J ends, shortened by 0 bases and 5 bases respectively, the junction contains 15 bases. The sample's treatment or condition label, in plain terms: allogeneic hematopoietic cell transplantation with graft depleted of TCRalphabeta T cells and CD19 B cells. The transplant recipients were children given TCRalphabeta/CD19-depleted allogeneic hematopoietic cell grafts. Sequences were derived from PBMCs, sampled before TCRalphabeta/CD19-depleted stem cell transplant. The rearranged segments are TRBV9 and TRBJ2-7, with TRBD2 as a weak D call on 5 bases. The TCR was taken from a girl in the first two years of life with combined immunodeficiency, due to receive a stem cell transplant. DNA sequence: TGTGCCAGCAGCGTAGAGGGCCTAGCACATAACGAGCAGTACTTC. Its product reads: CASSVEGLAHNEQYF.